These T cell receptor beta chains were read from a single sample in a study of monozygotic twins with cystic fibrosis. The method was immunoSEQ multiplex PCR; TCRdb's version includes in-frame clones alone and lacks a portion of them. The table includes around 34,000 clones, more than 55% detected once. The sequenced material came from blood. All receptors derive from a girl aged 5 to 17 with cystic fibrosis. Each CDR3 is given with its conserved first and last residue. The order of the fields is J gene, D gene, V gene, clone size, CDR3 protein, CDR3 DNA. The D gene is left open where the match is weak. The listing skips clone size in some rows; elsewhere it reads once, few, many or a size class.

J: TRBJ2-7; D: TRBD1; V: TRBV27; size: .; CDR3: CASSSPGQGSYEQYF; DNA: TGTGCCAGCAGTTCTCCGGGACAGGGTTCCTACGAGCAGTACTTC
J: TRBJ2-1; D: TRBD2; V: TRBV9; size: few; CDR3: CASSVGGRRVDEQFF; DNA: TGTGCCAGCAGCGTAGGCGGGAGGAGGGTAGATGAGCAGTTCTTC
J: TRBJ2-3; D: .; V: TRBV30; size: .; CDR3: CACLGTTDTQYF; DNA: TGTGCCTGCCTCGGGACCACAGATACGCAGTATTTT
J: TRBJ1-3; D: .; V: TRBV19; size: few; CDR3: CASSTRGNTIYF; DNA: TGTGCCAGTAGTACCCGTGGAAACACCATATATTTT
J: TRBJ2-1; D: TRBD1; V: TRBV4-3; size: .; CDR3: CASSQGKGGYLNGEQFF; DNA: TGCGCCAGCAGCCAAGGTAAAGGGGGCTACTTAAATGGTGAGCAGTTCTTC
J: TRBJ2-4; D: .; V: TRBV5-1; size: .; CDR3: CASSLSSGLAKNIQYF; DNA: TGCGCCAGCAGCTTGTCCAGCGGACTAGCCAAAAACATTCAGTACTTC
J: TRBJ2-1; D: TRBD1; V: TRBV19; size: .; CDR3: CASRIGGRGEQFF; DNA: TGTGCCAGTAGGATAGGGGGCCGAGGTGAGCAGTTCTTC
J: TRBJ1-1; D: .; V: TRBV2; size: .; CDR3: CASSPDSGRNTEAFF; DNA: TGTGCCAGCAGCCCCGATTCAGGGAGGAACACTGAAGCTTTCTTT
J: TRBJ2-7; D: .; V: TRBV7-2; size: few; CDR3: CASSGAEQYF; DNA: TGTGCCAGCAGTGGGGCCGAGCAGTACTTC
J: TRBJ2-5; D: TRBD1; V: TRBV7-2; size: .; CDR3: CASSPTRTGTSQETQYF; DNA: TGTGCCAGCAGCCCAACCAGGACAGGGACATCACAAGAGACCCAGTACTTC
J: TRBJ1-2; D: .; V: TRBV4-2; size: few; CDR3: CASSQVRGDGYTF; DNA: TGTGCCAGCAGCCAAGTGAGGGGGGATGGCTACACCTTC
J: TRBJ2-7; D: .; V: TRBV7-2; size: few; CDR3: CASSFYSLYEQYF; DNA: TGTGCCAGCAGCTTCTATTCCCTCTACGAGCAGTACTTC
J: TRBJ1-2; D: .; V: TRBV25-1; size: .; CDR3: CASSTGSTSYGYTF; DNA: TGTGCCAGCAGTACAGGGTCAACGTCCTATGGCTACACCTTC
J: TRBJ1-1; D: .; V: TRBV5-6; size: few; CDR3: CASSSAQGLRTEAFF; DNA: TGTGCCAGCAGCTCGGCGCAAGGCCTGAGGACTGAAGCTTTCTTT
J: TRBJ2-5; D: .; V: TRBV9; size: .; CDR3: CASSVGNGVGETQYF; DNA: TGTGCCAGCAGCGTAGGAAACGGCGTAGGGGAGACCCAGTACTTC
J: TRBJ1-5; D: .; V: TRBV2; size: few; CDR3: CASSDGASNQPQHF; DNA: TGTGCCAGCAGTGACGGGGCAAGCAATCAGCCCCAGCATTTT